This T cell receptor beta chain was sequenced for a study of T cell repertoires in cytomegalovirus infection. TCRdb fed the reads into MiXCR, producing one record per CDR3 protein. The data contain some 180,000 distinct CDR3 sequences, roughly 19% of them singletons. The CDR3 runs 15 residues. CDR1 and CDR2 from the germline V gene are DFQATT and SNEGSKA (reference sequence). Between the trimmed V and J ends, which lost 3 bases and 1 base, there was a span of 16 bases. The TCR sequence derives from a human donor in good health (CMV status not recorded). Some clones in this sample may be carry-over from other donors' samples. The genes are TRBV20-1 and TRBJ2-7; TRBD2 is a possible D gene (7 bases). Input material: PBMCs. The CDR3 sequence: CSARRGGGFSYEQYF. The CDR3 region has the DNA TGCAGTGCTAGGAGGGGGGGCGGTTTTTCCTACGAGCAGTACTTC.